This T cell receptor (beta chain) was sequenced for a study of T cell responses to AZD1222 COVID-19 vaccine. Whole-study results and caveats: Vaccine-related CD4 TCRs covered spike, predominating at 160-218 and 743-854. The donor group comprised mostly white British people and more females; the analysis possibly underestimated clonal diversity. Regions left unmutated in variants are reportedly the target of nearly half of spike-specific TCRs. Spike-specific TCR breadth and depth went up after people got two AZD1222 doses.

Germline V gene sequence: CDR1 SGHTA, CDR2 FQGNSA. The CDR3 sequence is 19 residues long. V was shortened by 5 bases and J by 2 bases, with 26 bases between the two germline ends. As for this clone: Its antigen remains unidentified.

Assay: immunoSEQ multiplex PCR; the TCRdb copy retains only in-frame clones and omits some. The table records 65,000 to 90,000 clones, 87% of them present only once. The V call is TRBV7-2, the J call TRBJ2-3; D possibly uses TRBD1 or TRBD2 (5 bases each). The clonotype originates from an adult who received the AZD1222 COVID-19 vaccine. The sequenced sample was peripheral blood, obtained 28 days after the second AZD1222 dose. The CDR3 reads CASSLRGRAHLFYTDTQYF. As DNA, the CDR3 is TGTGCCAGCAGCCTCCGGGGCAGAGCCCATCTCTTCTACACAGATACGCAGTATTTT.